These 23 T cell receptor beta chains were sequenced from one sample in a study of regulatory T cells in long-lasting Graves disease. The time point denotes: newly diagnosed GD, antithyroid drugs for less than 3 months. PBMC RNA served as the TCR library source. Relying on iRepertoire HTBI primers and Arm-PCR of CDR3 regions, the team built TCR beta libraries. MiXCR, run by TCRdb on the multiplex PCR reads, gives a single entry per CDR3 protein. The sample includes around 320,000 distinct CDR3 sequences, 16% of them seen just once. This same sample was also taken into another study, of T cells in Graves' hyperthyroidism and ophthalmopathy.

Sequenced material: peripheral blood mononuclear cells (PBMCs), taken at new diagnosis, from a patient treated with antithyroid drugs. The receptors originated from a man aged 40-50 years with Graves disease.

This clonotype was seen many times. An end of the junction differs from the germline gene, which may be a read error. The genes are TRBV18 and TRBJ1-5; TRBD1 matches 8 bases. Per germline, CDR1 KGHSH and CDR2 LQKENI. The CDR3 contains 15 residues. The CDR3 protein is CASSSQGGGNQPQHF. DNA of the CDR3: TGCGCCAGCAGCTCACAGGGGGGCGGCAATCAGCCCCAGCATTTT.

This clonotype was recorded at least ten times. This sequence joins TRBV4-2 and TRBJ2-2; 7 nucleotides agree with TRBD2. From germline, CDR1 is LGHNA and CDR2 YNFKEQ. The ends lost 4 bases at V and 1 base at J; junction bases unmatched: 3. The CDR3 is 15 residues long. The CDR3 is CASSRGGVNTGELFF. The DNA for the CDR3 is TGTGCCAGCAGCCGGGGGGGGGTGAACACCGGGGAGCTGTTTTTT.

This clonotype was counted many times. At one end, the junction sequence differs from germline, possibly due to a read error. This rearrangement joins TRBV12-5 to TRBJ2-1; possible D gene TRBD2, 6 bases. The CDR3 consists of 17 residues. The germline V gene encodes CDR1 LGHNT and CDR2 FRNRAP. The CDR3 bases are TGTGCTAGTGGCCAACGGAGGGACTCCGCCTCCTACAATAAGCAGTTCTTC. Its translation is CASGQRRDSASYNKQFF.

This clonotype occurred a few times. This sequence joins TRBV4-1 and TRBJ2-5; the D gene could be TRBD1 or TRBD2 (5 bases each). V was shortened by 4 bases and J by 4 bases, with 16 bases between the two germline ends. Germline assignment: CDR1 MGHRA and CDR2 YSYEKL. This CDR3 region has 15 residues. CDR3 in amino acids: CASSLVRGRRETQYF. The CDR3 DNA follows: TGCGCCAGCAGCCTGGTGAGGGGCCGCCGAGAGACCCAGTACTTC.

This clonotype was seen a handful of times. The chain uses TRBV6-1 and TRBJ2-7; tentative D call: TRBD2 (6 bases). Germline loops: CDR1 MNHNS, CDR2 SASEGT. This CDR3 region has 15 residues. Between the trimmed V and J ends, which lost 2 bases and 7 bases, there was a span of 18 bases. The DNA of the CDR3 is TGTGCCAGCAGTGAAAACGGTGGGGACTCGGGGGAGCAGTACTTC. As protein: CASSENGGDSGEQYF.

In its sample, this clonotype was seen many times. The V call is TRBV7-3, the J call TRBJ2-1; D ambiguous. Trimming cost V 4 bases and J 9 bases, with 13 bases left between them. Looked up from germline, CDR1 is SGHTA and CDR2 is FQGTGA. The CDR3 is 13 amino acids. The DNA for the CDR3 is TGTGCCAGCAGCTCCCAGTACCTGGGTGAGCAGTTCTTC. It translates to CASSSQYLGEQFF.

J is TRBJ1-5 and V is TRBV2, with 8 positions matching TRBD1. With 4 bases clipped from V and 7 bases from J, the junction kept 9 bases outside the gene matches. The germline gives CDR1 SNHLY, CDR2 FYNNEI. This CDR3 has 15 residues. The chain's CDR3 is CASSVAGGARQPQHF. In DNA form, the CDR3 reads TGTGCCAGCAGTGTTGCAGGGGGCGCGAGGCAGCCCCAGCATTTT.

This clonotype was recorded many times. The rearrangement links TRBV12-3 or TRBV12-4 to TRBJ1-6, with D possibly matching TRBD1 (6 bases). This CDR3 is built from 14 residues. Deletions cut 6 bases from V and 9 bases from J, with 15 bases between. CDR3 DNA: TGTGCCAGCAGGGACCGACAGGTATCTTCACCCCTCCACTTT. Translating gives CASRDRQVSSPLHF.

This chain uses TRBV6-1 with TRBJ2-3; 11 positions agree with TRBD2. CDR1 is MNHNS, CDR2 SASEGT, per germline. The V and J ends lost 7 bases and 5 bases, in that order; junction bases with no gene match: 8. This CDR3 has 15 residues. CDR3 sequence: CASNVLAGERDTQYF. The CDR3 DNA is TGTGCCAGCAACGTACTAGCGGGGGAAAGAGATACGCAGTATTTT.

There are many counts of this clonotype. The CDR3 loop is CASSPPSASGQYF. The CDR3 nucleotides read TGTGCCAGCTCACCACCGTCCGCGAGTGGCCAGTACTTC. This chain joins TRBV18 and TRBJ2-5; D gene ambiguous. The V and J ends lost 0 bases and 10 bases respectively, with 12 bases between them. The CDR3 runs 13 residues. The germline V gene has CDR1 KGHSH and CDR2 LQKENI.

In its sample, this clonotype was seen many times. The chain employs TRBV3-1 and TRBJ2-5; 7 positions agree with TRBD1. This CDR3 is built from 16 residues. Germline V lookup: CDR1 LGHDT, CDR2 YNNKEL (reference sequence). V was clipped by 0 bases and J by 5 bases; unmatched bases: 9. The CDR3 region is CASSQDLYGQVETQYF. For the CDR3, the DNA is TGTGCCAGCAGCCAAGACCTCTATGGACAGGTGGAGACCCAGTACTTC.

The chain links TRBV28 to TRBJ1-4; D is uncertain. The CDR3 loop spans 14 amino acids. V lost 5 bases and J 0 bases, leaving 7 bases between the germline ends. CDR1 is MDHEN and CDR2 is SYDVKM in the germline V gene. The chain's CDR3 is CASSTMATNEKLFF. The CDR3 DNA sequence: TGTGCCAGCAGTACCATGGCAACTAATGAAAAACTGTTTTTT.

This clonotype was seen a few times. The chain employs TRBV5-1 and TRBJ2-3; D is possibly TRBD1 or TRBD2 (5 bases each). V shed 4 bases and J shed 4 bases, with 19 bases lying between them. This CDR3 has 16 residues. Germline V lookup: CDR1 SGHRS, CDR2 YFSETQ. The CDR3 nucleotides read TGCGCCAGCAGCGGACCCGGGACGAACGGGGCAGATACGCAGTATTTT. As protein: CASSGPGTNGADTQYF.

This clonotype was detected a few times. The V and J genes are TRBV19 and TRBJ2-3; 9 positions agree with TRBD1. Trimming at V came to 5 bases and at J to 3 bases, leaving 6 bases not matched to a gene. CDR1 is LNHDA and CDR2 is SQIVND in the germline V gene (reference sequence). The CDR3 contains 15 residues. CDR3 bases: TGTGCCAGTAGTTTTCCCGGGACAGGGACAGATACGCAGTATTTT. It translates to CASSFPGTGTDTQYF.

Details on this clonotype: This may be a read error, as it is one base from a much larger clone. V is TRBV6-1 and J is TRBJ1-6; 7 bases agree with TRBD1. Germline V gene lookup returns CDR1 MNHNS and CDR2 SASEGT. CDR3 length: 15 residues. The DNA for the CDR3 is TGTGCCGGCAGTAAGGGGGCGCTGGATAATTCACCCCTCCACTTT. Translating gives CAGSKGALDNSPLHF.

The chain employs TRBV9 and TRBJ1-3; perhaps TRBD1 as D (6 bases). V was cut by 3 bases and J by 1 base, with 14 bases left in between. The CDR3 extends over 16 amino acids. The V gene's germline CDR1 is SGDLS and CDR2 YYNGEE. The CDR3 DNA reads TGTGCCAGCAGCGCCAATACAGGGTTTTCTGGAAACACCATATATTTT. It is translated as CASSANTGFSGNTIYF.

The chain has TRBV7-9 and TRBJ2-3; the D is unclear. Trimming took off 6 bases at V and 1 base at J, with 17 bases between the two ends. In germline, CDR1 is SEHNR, CDR2 FQNEAQ (reference sequence). The CDR3 runs 16 residues. The chain's CDR3 is CASRKSVGFGTDTQYF. The DNA of the CDR3 is TGTGCCAGCAGAAAGAGCGTTGGATTTGGCACAGATACGCAGTATTTT.

This clonotype was picked up many times. This chain connects TRBV15 to TRBJ2-3; D not certain. Trimming took 3 bases from V and 1 from J, leaving 8 bases between them. CDR3 length equals 14 residues. Germline CDR1 reads LNHNV; CDR2 reads YYDKDF (reference sequence). The CDR3 nucleotides are TGTGCCACCAGCAGGGACCAACGCACAGATACGCAGTATTTT. This gives the protein CATSRDQRTDTQYF.

J is TRBJ2-2 and V is TRBV18; D could derive from TRBD1 or TRBD2 (5 bases each). Germline CDR1 KGHSH, CDR2 LQKENI. V lost 5 bases and J lost 4, with 17 bases in between. This CDR3 is built from 16 residues. CDR3 nucleotides: TGTGCCAGCTCAGCACGAAGGGGACCACGCACCGGGGAGCTGTTTTTT. Translated, it gives CASSARRGPRTGELFF.

With respect to this clonotype: The junction and the germline gene differ at one end; a read error may be behind it. The J gene is TRBJ1-1, the V gene TRBV25-1; 8 bases align to TRBD1. The germline V gene has CDR1 MGHDK and CDR2 SYGVNS. CDR3 size: 15 residues. For the CDR3, the DNA is TGTGCCGGCAGTGATCCTGGGACAGGAGGAACTGAAGCTTTCTTT. It translates to CAGSDPGTGGTEAFF. Drawing the rest from reference TRBV25-1 and TRBJ1-1, the complete variable domain is EADIYQTPRYLVIGTGKKITLECSQTMGHDKMYWYQQDPGMELHLIHYSYGVNSTEKGDLSSESTVSRIRTEHFPLTLESARPSHTSQYLCAGSDPGTGGTEAFFGQGTRLTVV.

Many counts were recorded for this clonotype. V is TRBV20-1 and J is TRBJ1-1, with TRBD1 matching over 8 bases. This CDR3 is 15 amino acids long. V gave up 2 bases and J gave up 6 bases; unmatched junction bases: 11. Germline values: CDR1 DFQATT, CDR2 SNEGSKA (reference sequence). The CDR3: CSARNRQGKGPEAFF. The DNA of the CDR3 is TGCAGTGCTAGAAACAGACAGGGGAAAGGCCCTGAAGCTTTCTTT.

This chain links TRBV30 with TRBJ2-5, with 14 nucleotides matching TRBD2. Trimming at V came to 5 bases and at J to 1 base, leaving 0 bases not matched to a gene. Germline V CDR1 and CDR2: GTSNPN, SVGIG (reference sequence). The CDR3 covers 14 residues. CDR3 in amino acids: CAWGLAGGQETQYF. The CDR3, as DNA: TGTGCCTGGGGACTAGCGGGGGGCCAAGAGACCCAGTACTTC.

With regard to this clonotype: It differs at one base from a far larger clone, so likely a read error. The chain has TRBV28 and TRBJ2-1; the match to TRBD1 covers 7 bases. The CDR3 consists of 14 residues. Looked up from germline, CDR1 is MDHEN and CDR2 is SYDVKM. The V gene end was trimmed by 6 bases and the J gene end by 10 bases; junction bases not matched to a gene: 12. This CDR3 is CASSQEDRAYEQFF. The DNA for the CDR3 is TGTGCCAGCAGCCAAGAAGACAGGGCCTACGAGCAGTTCTTC.